The clone carrying this TCR beta chain was recorded a few times. TCRdb keeps only in-frame clones here, not all; method: immunoSEQ multiplex PCR. Of about 68,000 clones detected, roughly 83% appear once; the ten largest clones hold 6.9%. This entry belongs to a study of OX40 agonist ivuxolimab in advanced cancers. As for the study in general: Patients treated during dose escalation were battling hepatocellular carcinoma, melanoma, renal cell or head and neck cancer.

Germline lookup yields CDR1 SEHNR and CDR2 FQNEAQ (reference sequence). The CDR3 runs 15 residues. The germline V and J ends were trimmed by 3 bases and 9 bases, with 15 bases remaining between them. This sequence joins TRBV7-9 and TRBJ1-6; D remains unclear. The sequence derives from an adult with an advanced solid tumor such as melanoma, head and neck, liver or kidney cancer. The material was CD4+ or CD8+ T cells sorted from blood, obtained in a trial of the OX40 agonist ivuxolimab. The CDR3 is CASSLAAPAGSPLHF. In nucleotides, the CDR3 is TGTGCCAGCAGCTTGGCCGCGCCCGCGGGTTCACCCCTCCACTTT.